The T cell receptor beta chain described here comes from a study of blood T cell repertoires in COVID-19. Study-wide context: Spain, Italy and the United States supplied samples that represented acute and convalescent COVID-19. T cells, B-cell-depleted T cells, or PBMCs supplied cDNA or gDNA.

This clone was detected once. Germline CDR1 WSHSY, CDR2 SAAADI. V lost 5 bases to trimming and J lost 13 bases; unmatched junction nucleotides: 10. This CDR3 region has 14 residues. Sequenced by immunoSEQ multiplex PCR; TCRdb stores in-frame clones only, minus some. The sample has 130,000 or so clones, under 90% seen once. The chain uses TRBV10-2 and TRBJ1-6, with TRBD1 matching over 8 bases. The receptor's source is a woman in her sixties or seventies with acute or convalescent COVID-19. The sequenced sample was peripheral blood. CDR3 sequence reads: CASSPGQGRGPLHF. In DNA form, the CDR3 reads TGCGCCAGCAGTCCCGGACAGGGCAGGGGGCCCCTCCACTTT.